This T cell receptor (beta chain) was observed in a study of blood T cells in healthy people across ages. Using a J-beta primer mix together with a sample-barcoded 5' primer, a second PCR was run for roughly 7 to 11 cycles. MiXCR was run by TCRdb on the 5' RACE reads, yielding one entry per CDR3 protein. This sample yields 1.2 million to 1.5 million distinct CDR3 sequences, of which about 43% are seen a single time; less than 8% belongs to the top ten. This clonotype came up a few times. The CDR3 is 14 residues long. Germline CDR1 MGHRA, CDR2 YSYEKL. V was trimmed by 0 bases and J by 6 bases, leaving 11 bases between them.

The sample consisted of blood. This TCR was recovered from a woman between 18 and 29 years old in good health. The genes are TRBV4-1 and TRBJ1-2, with D uncertain. The CDR3 DNA reads as TGCGCCAGCAGCCAAGATCGGGGTTTCCATGGCTACACCTTC. This sequence encodes CASSQDRGFHGYTF.